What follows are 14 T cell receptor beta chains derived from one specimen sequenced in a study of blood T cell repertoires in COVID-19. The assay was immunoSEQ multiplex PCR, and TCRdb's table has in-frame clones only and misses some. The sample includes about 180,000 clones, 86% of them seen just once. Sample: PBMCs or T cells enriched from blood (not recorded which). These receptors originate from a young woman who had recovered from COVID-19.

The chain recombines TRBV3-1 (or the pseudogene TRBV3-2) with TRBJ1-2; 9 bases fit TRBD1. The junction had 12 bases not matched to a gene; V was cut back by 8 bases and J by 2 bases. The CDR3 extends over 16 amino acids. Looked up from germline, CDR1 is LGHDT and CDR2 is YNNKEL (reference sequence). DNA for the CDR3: TGTGCCAGCTCGACCCGTGGACAGGGGCAAAACTATGGCTACACCTTC. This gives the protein CASSTRGQGQNYGYTF.

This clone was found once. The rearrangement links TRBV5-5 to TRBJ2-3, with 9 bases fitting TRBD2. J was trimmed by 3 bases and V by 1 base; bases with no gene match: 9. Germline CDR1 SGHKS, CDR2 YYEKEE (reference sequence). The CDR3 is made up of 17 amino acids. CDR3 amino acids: CASSLFTGTSRTDTQYF. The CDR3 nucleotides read TGTGCCAGCAGCTTGTTTACCGGGACTAGCAGGACAGATACGCAGTATTTT.

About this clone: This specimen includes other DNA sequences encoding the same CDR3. The CDR3 nucleotides are TGTGCCAGCAGCTTGGGAGCTAACACTGAAGCTTTCTTT. Translating gives CASSLGANTEAFF. V is TRBV5-6 and J is TRBJ1-1; no clear D. The CDR3 has 13 amino acids. Germline CDR1 SGHDT, CDR2 YYEEEE. V lost 0 bases, J lost 2 bases, and 5 bases lay in between. Combining the CDR3 with reference TRBV5-6 and TRBJ1-1 gives the whole variable domain DAGVTQSPTHLIKTRGQQVTLRCSPKSGHDTVSWYQQALGQGPQFIFQYYEEEERQRGNFPDRFSGHQFPNYSSELNVNALLLGDSALYLCASSLGANTEAFFGQGTRLTVV.

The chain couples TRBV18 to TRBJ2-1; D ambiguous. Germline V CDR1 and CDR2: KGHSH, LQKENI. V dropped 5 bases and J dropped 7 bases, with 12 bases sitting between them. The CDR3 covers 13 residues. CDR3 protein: CASSMEFGNEQFF. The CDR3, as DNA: TGTGCCAGCTCAATGGAATTCGGGAATGAGCAGTTCTTC.

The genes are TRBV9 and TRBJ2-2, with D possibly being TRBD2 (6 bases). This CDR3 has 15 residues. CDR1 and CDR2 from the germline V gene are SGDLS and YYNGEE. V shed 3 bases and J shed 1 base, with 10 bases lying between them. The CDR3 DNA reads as TGTGCCAGCAGCGACCGACTAGGGAACACCGGGGAGCTGTTTTTT. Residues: CASSDRLGNTGELFF.

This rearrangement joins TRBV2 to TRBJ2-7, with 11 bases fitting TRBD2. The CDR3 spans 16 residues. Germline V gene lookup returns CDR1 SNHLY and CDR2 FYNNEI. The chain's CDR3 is CAEGPPGLAGPYEQYF. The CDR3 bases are TGTGCGGAGGGACCGCCTGGACTAGCGGGTCCCTACGAGCAGTACTTC.

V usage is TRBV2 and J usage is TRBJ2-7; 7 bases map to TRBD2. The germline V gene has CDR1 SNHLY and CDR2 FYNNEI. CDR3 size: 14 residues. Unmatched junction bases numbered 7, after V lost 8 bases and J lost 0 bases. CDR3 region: CASSGTTFSYEQYF. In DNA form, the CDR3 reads TGTGCCAGCTCCGGGACTACCTTCTCCTACGAGCAGTACTTC. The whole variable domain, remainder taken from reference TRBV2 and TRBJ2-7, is EPEVTQTPSHQVTQMGQEVILRCVPISNHLYFYWYRQILGQKVEFLVSFYNNEISEKSEIFDDQFSVERPDGSNFTLKIRSTKLEDSAMYFCASSGTTFSYEQYFGPGTRLTVT.

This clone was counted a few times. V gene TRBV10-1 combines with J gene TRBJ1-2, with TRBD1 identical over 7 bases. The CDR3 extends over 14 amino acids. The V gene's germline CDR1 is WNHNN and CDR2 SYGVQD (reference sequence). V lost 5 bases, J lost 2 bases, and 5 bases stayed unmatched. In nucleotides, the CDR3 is TGCGCCAGCAGTTCGGGACAGTTGAACTATGGCTACACCTTC. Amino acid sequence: CASSSGQLNYGYTF.

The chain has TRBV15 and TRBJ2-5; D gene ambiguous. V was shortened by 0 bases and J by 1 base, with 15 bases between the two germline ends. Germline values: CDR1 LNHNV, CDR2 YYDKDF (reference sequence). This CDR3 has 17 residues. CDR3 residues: CATSRDVVSFSQETQYF. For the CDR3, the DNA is TGTGCCACCAGCAGAGATGTGGTTAGCTTCAGCCAAGAGACCCAGTACTTC.

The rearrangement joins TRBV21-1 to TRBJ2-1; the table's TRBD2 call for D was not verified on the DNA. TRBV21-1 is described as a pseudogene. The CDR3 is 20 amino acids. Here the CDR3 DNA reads TGTGCCAGCAGCAAAGGGCTTCTAGCGGGGGGGAAAAGCTCCTACAATGAGCAGTTCTTC. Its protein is CASSKGLLAGGKSSYNEQFF.

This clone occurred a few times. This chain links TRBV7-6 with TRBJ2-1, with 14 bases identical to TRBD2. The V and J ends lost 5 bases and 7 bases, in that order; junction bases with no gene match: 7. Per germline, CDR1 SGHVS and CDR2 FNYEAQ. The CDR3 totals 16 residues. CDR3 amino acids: CASSHLTSGRVNEQFF. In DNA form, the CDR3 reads TGTGCCAGCAGCCACCTGACTAGCGGGAGGGTTAATGAGCAGTTCTTC.

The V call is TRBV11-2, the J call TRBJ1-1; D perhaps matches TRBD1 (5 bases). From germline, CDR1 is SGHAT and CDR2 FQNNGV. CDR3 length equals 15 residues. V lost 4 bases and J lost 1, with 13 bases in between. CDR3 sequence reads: CASSYSGAPNTEAFF. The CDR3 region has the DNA TGTGCCAGCAGCTACAGCGGGGCCCCGAACACTGAAGCTTTCTTT.

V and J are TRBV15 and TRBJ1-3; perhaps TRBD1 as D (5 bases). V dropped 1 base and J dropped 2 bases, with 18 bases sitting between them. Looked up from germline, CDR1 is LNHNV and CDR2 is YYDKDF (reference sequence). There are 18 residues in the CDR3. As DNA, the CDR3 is TGTGCCACCAGCAGAGTTAGGGGACTCTTCTCTACTGGAAACACCATATATTTT. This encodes CATSRVRGLFSTGNTIYF.

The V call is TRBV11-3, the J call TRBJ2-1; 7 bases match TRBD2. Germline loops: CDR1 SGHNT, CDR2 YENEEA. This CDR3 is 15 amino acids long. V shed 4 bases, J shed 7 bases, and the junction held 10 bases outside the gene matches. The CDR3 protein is CASSSKGLLDNEQFF. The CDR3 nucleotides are TGTGCCAGCAGCTCCAAGGGACTATTAGATAATGAGCAGTTCTTC.